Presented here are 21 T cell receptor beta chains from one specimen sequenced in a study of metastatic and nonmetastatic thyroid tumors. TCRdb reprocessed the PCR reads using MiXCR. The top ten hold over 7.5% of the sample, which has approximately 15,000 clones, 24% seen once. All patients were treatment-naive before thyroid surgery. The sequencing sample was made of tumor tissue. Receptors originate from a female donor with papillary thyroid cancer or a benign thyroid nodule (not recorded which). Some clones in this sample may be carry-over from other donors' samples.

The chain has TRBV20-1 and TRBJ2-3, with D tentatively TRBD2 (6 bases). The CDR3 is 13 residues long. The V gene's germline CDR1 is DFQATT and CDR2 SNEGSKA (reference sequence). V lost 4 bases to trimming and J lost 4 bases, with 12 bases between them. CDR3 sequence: CSANRDSPDTQYF. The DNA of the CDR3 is TGCAGTGCTAACCGGGACTCGCCAGATACGCAGTATTTT.

The CDR3 spells CASSLGANTQYF. As DNA, the CDR3 is TGTGCCAGCAGCTTAGGAGCGAATACGCAGTATTTT. The J gene is TRBJ2-3, the V gene TRBV11-2; no clear D. Looked up from germline, CDR1 is SGHAT and CDR2 is FQNNGV. V was cut by 1 base and J by 7 bases, with 6 bases left in between. The CDR3 extends over 12 amino acids.

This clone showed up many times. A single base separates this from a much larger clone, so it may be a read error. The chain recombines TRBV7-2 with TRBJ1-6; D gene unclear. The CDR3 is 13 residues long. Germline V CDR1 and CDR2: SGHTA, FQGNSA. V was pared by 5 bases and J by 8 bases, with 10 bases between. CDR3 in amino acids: CASSPVSDSPLHF. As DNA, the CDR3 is TGTGCCAGCAGCCCTGTGTCGGATTCACCCCTCCACTTT.

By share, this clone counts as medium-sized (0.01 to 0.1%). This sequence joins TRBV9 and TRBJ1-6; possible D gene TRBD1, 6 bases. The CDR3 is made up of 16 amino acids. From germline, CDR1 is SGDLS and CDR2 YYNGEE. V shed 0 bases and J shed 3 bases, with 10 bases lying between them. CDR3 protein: CASSVESGVYNSPLHF. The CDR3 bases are TGTGCCAGCAGCGTAGAGTCAGGGGTCTATAATTCACCCCTCCACTTT.

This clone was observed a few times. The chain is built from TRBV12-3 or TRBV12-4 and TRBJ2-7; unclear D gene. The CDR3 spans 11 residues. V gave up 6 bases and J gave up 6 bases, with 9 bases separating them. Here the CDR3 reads CASSRFLEQYF. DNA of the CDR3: TGTGCCAGCAGCCGCTTCCTCGAGCAGTACTTC.

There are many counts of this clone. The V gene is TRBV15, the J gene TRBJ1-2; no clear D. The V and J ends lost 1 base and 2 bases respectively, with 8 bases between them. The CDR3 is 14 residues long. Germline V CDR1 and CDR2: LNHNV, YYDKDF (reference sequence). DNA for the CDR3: TGTGCCACCAGCAGAGGTAGAGGGAACTATGGCTACACCTTC. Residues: CATSRGRGNYGYTF.

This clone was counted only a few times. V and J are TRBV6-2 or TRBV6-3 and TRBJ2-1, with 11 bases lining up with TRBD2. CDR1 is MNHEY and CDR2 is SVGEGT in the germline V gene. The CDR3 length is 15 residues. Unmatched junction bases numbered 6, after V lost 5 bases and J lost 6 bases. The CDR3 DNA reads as TGTGCCAGCAGTCTACTAGCGGGAGAGGGCAATGAGCAGTTCTTC. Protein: CASSLLAGEGNEQFF.

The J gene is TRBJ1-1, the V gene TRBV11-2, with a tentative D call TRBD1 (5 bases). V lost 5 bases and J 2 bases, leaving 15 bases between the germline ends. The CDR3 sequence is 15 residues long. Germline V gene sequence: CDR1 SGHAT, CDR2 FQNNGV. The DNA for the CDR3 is TGTGCCAGCAGCCAATTTCAGGGCAGCAACACTGAAGCTTTCTTT. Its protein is CASSQFQGSNTEAFF. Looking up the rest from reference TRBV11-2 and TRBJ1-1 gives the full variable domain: EAGVAQSPRYKIIEKRQSVAFWCNPISGHATLYWYQQILGQGPKLLIQFQNNGVVDDSQLPKDRFSAERLKGVDSTLKIQPAKLEDSAVYLCASSQFQGSNTEAFFGQGTRLTVV.

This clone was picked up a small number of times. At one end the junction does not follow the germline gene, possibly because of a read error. The CDR3 sequence is CASTPSQAEDFF. CDR3 nucleotides: TGTGCCAGCACCCCCAGTCAGGCTGAAGATTTCTTT. The chain carries TRBV2 and TRBJ1-1, with D hard to call. The CDR3 loop spans 12 amino acids. CDR1 and CDR2 from the germline V gene are SNHLY and FYNNEI.

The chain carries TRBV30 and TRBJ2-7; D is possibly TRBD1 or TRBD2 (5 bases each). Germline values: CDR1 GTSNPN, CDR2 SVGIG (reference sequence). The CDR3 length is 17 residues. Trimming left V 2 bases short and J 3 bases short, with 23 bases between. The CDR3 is CAWSSLGRVTIRYEQYF. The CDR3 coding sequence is TGTGCCTGGAGTTCTCTGGGCAGGGTGACTATTCGCTACGAGCAGTACTTC.

CDR3 residues: CASSMGAGGWSIQYF. CDR3 DNA: TGTGCCAGTAGTATGGGGGCAGGGGGGTGGAGCATTCAGTACTTC. This chain joins TRBV19 and TRBJ2-4; perhaps TRBD1 as D (7 bases). V was shortened by 3 bases and J by 9 bases, with 18 bases between the two germline ends. The CDR3 runs 15 residues. Germline lookup yields CDR1 LNHDA and CDR2 SQIVND (reference sequence).

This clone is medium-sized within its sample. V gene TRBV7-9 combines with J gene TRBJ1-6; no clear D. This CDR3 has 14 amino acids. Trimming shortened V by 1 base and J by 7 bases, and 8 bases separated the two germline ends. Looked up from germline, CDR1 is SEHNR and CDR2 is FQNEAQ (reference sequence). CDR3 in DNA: TGTGCCAGCAGCTTAGTCAATACCAATTCACCCCTCCACTTT. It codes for CASSLVNTNSPLHF. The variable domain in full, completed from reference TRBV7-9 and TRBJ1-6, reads DTGVSQNPRHKITKRGQNVTFRCDPISEHNRLYWYRQTLGQGPEFLTYFQNEAQLEKSRLLSDRFSAERPKGSFSTLEIQRTEQGDSAMYLCASSLVNTNSPLHFGNGTRLTVT.

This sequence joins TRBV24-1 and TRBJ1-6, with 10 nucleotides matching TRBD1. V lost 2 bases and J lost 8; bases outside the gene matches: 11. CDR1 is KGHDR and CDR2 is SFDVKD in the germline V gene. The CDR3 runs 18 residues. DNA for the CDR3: TGTGCCACCAGTGATTCCAAATGGGGACAGGGGATGGATTCACCCCTCCACTTT. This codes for CATSDSKWGQGMDSPLHF.

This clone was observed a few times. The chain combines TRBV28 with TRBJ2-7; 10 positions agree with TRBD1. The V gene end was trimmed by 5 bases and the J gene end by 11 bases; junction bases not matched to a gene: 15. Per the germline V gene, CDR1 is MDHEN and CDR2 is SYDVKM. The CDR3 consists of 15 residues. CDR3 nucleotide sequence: TGTGCCAGCAGTACCGGGACAGGGGAGGGTTGGAAAAAGTACTTC. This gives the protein CASSTGTGEGWKKYF.

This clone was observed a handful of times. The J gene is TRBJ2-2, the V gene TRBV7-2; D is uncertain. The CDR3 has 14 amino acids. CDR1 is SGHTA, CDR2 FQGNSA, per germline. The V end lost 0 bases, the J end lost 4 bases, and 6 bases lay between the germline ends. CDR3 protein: CASSLALSTGELFF. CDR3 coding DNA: TGTGCCAGCAGCTTAGCATTGTCCACCGGGGAGCTGTTTTTT.

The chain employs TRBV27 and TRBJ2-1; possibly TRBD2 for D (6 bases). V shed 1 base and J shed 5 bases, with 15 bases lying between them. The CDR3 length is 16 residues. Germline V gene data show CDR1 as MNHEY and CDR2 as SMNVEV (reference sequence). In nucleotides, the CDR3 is TGTGCCAGCAGTTTATACTGGGCTAGCGCAGACAATGAGCAGTTCTTC. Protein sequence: CASSLYWASADNEQFF.

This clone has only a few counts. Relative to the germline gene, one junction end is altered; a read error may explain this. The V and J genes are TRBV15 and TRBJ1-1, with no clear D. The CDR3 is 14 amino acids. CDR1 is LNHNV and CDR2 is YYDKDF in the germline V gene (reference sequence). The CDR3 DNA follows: TGTTCCACCAGTAGATCCGGGATAGAGACTGAAGCTTTCTTT. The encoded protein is CSTSRSGIETEAFF.

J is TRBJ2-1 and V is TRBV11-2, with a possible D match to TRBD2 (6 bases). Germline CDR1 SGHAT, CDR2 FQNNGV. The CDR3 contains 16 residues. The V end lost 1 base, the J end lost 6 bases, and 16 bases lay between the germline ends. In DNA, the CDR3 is TGTGCCAGCAGCTTAGGCGGGACCGCCCCCGGCAATGAGCAGTTCTTC. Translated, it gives CASSLGGTAPGNEQFF.

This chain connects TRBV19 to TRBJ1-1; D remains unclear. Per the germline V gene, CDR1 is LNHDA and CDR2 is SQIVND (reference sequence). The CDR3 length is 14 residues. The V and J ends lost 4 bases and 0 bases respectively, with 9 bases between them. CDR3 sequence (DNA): TGTGCCAGTAGTACCGGGATCTTGAACACTGAAGCTTTCTTT. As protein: CASSTGILNTEAFF.

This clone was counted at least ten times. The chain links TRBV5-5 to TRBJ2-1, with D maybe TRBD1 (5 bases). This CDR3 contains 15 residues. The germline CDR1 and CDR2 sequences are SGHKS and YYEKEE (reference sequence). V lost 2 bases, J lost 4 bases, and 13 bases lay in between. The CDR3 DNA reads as TGTGCCAGCAGCTTAAGCCAGGGAACTTACAATGAGCAGTTCTTC. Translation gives CASSLSQGTYNEQFF.

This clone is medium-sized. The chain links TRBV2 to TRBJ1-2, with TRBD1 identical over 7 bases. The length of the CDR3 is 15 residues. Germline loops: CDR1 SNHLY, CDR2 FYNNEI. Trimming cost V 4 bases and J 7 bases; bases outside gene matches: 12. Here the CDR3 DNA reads TGTGCCAGCAGTGCCCGACAGGGAACCATGGGTGGCTACACCTTC. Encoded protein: CASSARQGTMGGYTF.